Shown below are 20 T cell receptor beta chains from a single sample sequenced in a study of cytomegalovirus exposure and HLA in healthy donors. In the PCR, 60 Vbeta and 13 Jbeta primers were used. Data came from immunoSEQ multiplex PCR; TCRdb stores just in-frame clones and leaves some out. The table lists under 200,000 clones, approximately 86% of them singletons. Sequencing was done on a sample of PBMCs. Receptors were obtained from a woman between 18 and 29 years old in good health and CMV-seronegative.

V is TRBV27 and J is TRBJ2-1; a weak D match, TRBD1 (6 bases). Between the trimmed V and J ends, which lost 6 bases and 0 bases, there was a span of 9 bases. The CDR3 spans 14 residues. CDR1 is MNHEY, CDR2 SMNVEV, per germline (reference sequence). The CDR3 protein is CASSPGASYNEQFF. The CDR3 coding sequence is TGTGCCAGCAGCCCAGGGGCCTCCTACAATGAGCAGTTCTTC.

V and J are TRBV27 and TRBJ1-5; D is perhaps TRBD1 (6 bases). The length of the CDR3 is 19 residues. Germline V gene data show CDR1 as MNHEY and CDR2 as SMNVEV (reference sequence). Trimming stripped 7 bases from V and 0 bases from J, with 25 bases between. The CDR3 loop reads CASTSLLGGGLDSNQPQHF. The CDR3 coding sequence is TGTGCCAGCACTTCCCTTCTTGGGGGGGGCTTGGATAGCAATCAGCCCCAGCATTTT.

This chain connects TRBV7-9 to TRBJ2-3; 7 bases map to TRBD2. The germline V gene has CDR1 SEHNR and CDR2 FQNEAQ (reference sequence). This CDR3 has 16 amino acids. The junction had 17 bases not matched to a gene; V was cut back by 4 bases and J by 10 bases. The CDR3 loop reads CASSSWTRAFQSAQYF. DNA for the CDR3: TGTGCCAGCAGCTCCTGGACTAGGGCGTTCCAGTCAGCGCAGTATTTT.

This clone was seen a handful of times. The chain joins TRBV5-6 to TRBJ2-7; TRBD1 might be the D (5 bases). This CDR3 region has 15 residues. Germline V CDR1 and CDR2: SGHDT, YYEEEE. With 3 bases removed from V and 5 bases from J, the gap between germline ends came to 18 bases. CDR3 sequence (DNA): TGTGCCAGCAGCTCGACCCCCAGCGAAGGGGACGAGCAGTACTTC. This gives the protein CASSSTPSEGDEQYF.

CDR3 bases: TGTGCCAGCAGTTACCCCGCCGGGGGGGGGCAGTACTTC. The encoded protein is CASSYPAGGGQYF. The chain recombines TRBV6-5 with TRBJ2-7, with 8 bases identical to TRBD2. Germline CDR1 and CDR2: MNHEY and SVGAGI. V trimming: 2 bases; J trimming: 9 bases; junction bases outside the gene matches: 6. The CDR3 consists of 13 residues.

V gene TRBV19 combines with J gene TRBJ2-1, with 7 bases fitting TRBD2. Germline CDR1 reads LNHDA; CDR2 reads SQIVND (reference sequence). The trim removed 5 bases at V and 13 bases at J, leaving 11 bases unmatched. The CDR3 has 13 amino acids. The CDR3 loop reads CASSVTSETSQFF. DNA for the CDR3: TGTGCCAGTAGTGTAACCTCTGAGACTAGCCAGTTCTTC. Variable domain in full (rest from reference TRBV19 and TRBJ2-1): DGGITQSPKYLFRKEGQNVTLSCEQNLNHDAMYWYRQDPGQGLRLIYYSQIVNDFQKGDIAEGYSVSREKKESFPLTVTSAQKNPTAFYLCASSVTSETSQFFGPGTRLTVL.

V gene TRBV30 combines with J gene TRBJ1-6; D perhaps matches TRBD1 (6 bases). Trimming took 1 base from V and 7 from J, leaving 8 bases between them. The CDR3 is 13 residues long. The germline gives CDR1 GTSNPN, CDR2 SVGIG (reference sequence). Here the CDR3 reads CAWSADRNSPLHF. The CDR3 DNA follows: TGTGCCTGGAGTGCCGACAGGAATTCACCCCTCCACTTT.

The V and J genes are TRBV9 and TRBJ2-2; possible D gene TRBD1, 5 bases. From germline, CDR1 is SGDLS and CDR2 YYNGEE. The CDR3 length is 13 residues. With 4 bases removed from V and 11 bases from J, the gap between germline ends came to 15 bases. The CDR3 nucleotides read TGTGCCAGCAGCCTAGTGCAGGGTAGCGAGCTGTTTTTT. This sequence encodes CASSLVQGSELFF.

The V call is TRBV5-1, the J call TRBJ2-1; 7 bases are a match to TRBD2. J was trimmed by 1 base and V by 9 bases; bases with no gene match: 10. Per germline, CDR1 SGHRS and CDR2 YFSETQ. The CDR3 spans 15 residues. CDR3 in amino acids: CATGLDPTSYNEQFF. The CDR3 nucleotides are TGCGCCACCGGACTAGACCCCACATCCTACAATGAGCAGTTCTTC.

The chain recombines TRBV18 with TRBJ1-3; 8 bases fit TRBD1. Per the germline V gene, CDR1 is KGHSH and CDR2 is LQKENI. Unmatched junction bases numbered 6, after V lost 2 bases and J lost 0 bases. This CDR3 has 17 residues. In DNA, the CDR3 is TGTGCCAGCTCACCAGTGGGACAGGCCAGCTCTGGAAACACCATATATTTT. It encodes CASSPVGQASSGNTIYF.

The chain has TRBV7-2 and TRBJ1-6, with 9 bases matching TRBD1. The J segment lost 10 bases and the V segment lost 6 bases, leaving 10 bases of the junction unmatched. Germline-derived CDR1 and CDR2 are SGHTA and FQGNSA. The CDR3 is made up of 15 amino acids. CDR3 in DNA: TGTGCCAGCAGGGACGGGACAGGGTTAGGATCACCCCTCCACTTT. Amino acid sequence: CASRDGTGLGSPLHF.

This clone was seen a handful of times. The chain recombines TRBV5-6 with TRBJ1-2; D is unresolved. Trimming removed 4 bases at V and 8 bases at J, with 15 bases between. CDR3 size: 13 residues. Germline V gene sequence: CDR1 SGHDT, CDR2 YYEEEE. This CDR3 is CASSPREVGGYTF. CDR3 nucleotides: TGTGCCAGCAGCCCTAGGGAGGTTGGGGGCTACACCTTC.

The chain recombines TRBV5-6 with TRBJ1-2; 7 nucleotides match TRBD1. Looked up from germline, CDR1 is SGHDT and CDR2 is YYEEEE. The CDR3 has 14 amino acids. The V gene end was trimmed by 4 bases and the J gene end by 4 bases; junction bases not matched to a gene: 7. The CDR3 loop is CASSNQRTGYGYTF. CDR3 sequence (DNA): TGTGCCAGCAGCAACCAACGGACAGGCTATGGCTACACCTTC.

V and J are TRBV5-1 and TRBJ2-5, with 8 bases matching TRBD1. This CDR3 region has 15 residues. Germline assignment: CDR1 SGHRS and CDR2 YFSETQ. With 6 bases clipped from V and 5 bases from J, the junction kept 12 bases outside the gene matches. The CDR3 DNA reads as TGCGCCAGCATGGCGACAGGGGTGGTTAGTGAGACCCAGTACTTC. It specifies CASMATGVVSETQYF.

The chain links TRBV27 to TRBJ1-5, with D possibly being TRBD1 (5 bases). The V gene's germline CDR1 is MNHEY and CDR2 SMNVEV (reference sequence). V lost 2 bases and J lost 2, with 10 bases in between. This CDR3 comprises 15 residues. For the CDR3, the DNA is TGTGCCAGCAGTTTAGGGGGGGTTGGCAATCAGCCCCAGCATTTT. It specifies CASSLGGVGNQPQHF.

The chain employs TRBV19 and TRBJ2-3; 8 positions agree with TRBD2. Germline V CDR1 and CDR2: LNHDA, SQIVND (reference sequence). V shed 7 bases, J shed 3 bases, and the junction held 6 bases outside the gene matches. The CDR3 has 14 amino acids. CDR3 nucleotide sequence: TGTGCCAGTACTCTACGGGGGGGAACAGATACGCAGTATTTT. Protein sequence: CASTLRGGTDTQYF.

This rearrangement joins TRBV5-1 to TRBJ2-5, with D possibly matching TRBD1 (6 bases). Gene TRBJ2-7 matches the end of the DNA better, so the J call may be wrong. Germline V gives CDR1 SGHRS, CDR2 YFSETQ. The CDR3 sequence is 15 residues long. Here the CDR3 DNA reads TGCGCCAGCAGCTTAGGGATGAGGAAGGGGGACGAGCAGTACTTC. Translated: CASSLGMRKGDEQYF.

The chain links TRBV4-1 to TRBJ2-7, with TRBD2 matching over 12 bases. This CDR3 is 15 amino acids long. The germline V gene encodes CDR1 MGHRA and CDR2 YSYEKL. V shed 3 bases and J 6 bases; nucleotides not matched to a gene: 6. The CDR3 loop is CASSQAGLAGSEQYF. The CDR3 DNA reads TGCGCCAGCAGCCAGGCTGGACTAGCGGGAAGCGAGCAGTACTTC.

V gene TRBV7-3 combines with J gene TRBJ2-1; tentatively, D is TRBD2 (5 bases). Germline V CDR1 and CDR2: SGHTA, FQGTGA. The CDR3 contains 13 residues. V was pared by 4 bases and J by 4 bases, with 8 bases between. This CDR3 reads CASSSAGYNEQFF. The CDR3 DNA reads TGTGCCAGCAGCTCGGCGGGTTACAATGAGCAGTTCTTC.

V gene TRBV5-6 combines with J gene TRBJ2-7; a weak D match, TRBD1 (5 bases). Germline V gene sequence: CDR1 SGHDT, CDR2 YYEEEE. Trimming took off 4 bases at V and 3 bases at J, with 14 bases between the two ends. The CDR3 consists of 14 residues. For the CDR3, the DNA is TGTGCCAGCAGCCCCCCAGTAGGGGACTACGAGCAGTACTTC. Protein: CASSPPVGDYEQYF. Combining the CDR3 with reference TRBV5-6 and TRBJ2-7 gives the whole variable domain DAGVTQSPTHLIKTRGQQVTLRCSPKSGHDTVSWYQQALGQGPQFIFQYYEEEERQRGNFPDRFSGHQFPNYSSELNVNALLLGDSALYLCASSPPVGDYEQYFGPGTRLTVT.